This T cell receptor (beta chain) was captured by sequencing in a study of T cell responses to AZD1222 COVID-19 vaccine. The method was immunoSEQ multiplex PCR; TCRdb's version includes in-frame clones alone and lacks a portion of them. The sample consists of about 79,000 clones, around 82% of them appearing once. The CDR3 has 17 residues. Sample: peripheral blood, taken on day 0 of AZD1222 vaccination. This clonotype was obtained from an adult in good health. V usage is TRBV21-1 and J usage is TRBJ1-1; whether TRBD1, the table's D call, matches the DNA was not checked. TRBV21-1 is shown as a pseudogene. The CDR3 nucleotides are TGTGCCAGCAGCTCCGAGTTGGGAAGGGGGCTAAACACTGAAGCTTTCTTT. Residues: CASSSELGRGLNTEAFF.